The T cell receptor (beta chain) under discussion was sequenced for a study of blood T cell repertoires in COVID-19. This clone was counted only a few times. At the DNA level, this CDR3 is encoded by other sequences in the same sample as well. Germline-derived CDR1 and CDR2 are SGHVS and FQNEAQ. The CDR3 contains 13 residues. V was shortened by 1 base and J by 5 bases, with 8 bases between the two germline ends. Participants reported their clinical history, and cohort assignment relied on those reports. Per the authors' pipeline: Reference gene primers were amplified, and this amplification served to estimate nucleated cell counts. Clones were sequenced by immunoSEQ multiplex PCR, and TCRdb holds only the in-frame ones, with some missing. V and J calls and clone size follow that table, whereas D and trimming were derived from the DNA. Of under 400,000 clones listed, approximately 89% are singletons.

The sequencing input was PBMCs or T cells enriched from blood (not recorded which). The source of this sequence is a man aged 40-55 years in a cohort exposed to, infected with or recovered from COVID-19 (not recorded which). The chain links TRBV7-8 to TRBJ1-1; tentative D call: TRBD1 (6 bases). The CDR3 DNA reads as TGTGCCAGCAGCTTAGAAAGGGGGACTGAAGCTTTCTTT. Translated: CASSLERGTEAFF.